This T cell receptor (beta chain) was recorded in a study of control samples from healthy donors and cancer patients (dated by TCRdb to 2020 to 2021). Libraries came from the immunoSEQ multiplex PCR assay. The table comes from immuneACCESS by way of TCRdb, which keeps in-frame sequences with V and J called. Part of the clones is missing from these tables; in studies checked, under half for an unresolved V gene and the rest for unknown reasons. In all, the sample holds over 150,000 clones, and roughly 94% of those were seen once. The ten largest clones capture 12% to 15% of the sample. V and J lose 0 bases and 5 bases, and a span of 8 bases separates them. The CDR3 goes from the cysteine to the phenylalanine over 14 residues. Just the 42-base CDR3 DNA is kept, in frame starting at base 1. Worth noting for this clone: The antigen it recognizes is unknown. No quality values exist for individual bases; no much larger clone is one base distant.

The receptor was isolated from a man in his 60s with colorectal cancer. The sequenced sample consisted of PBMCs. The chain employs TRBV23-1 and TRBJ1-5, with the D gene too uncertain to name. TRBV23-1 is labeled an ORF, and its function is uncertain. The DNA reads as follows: TGCGCCAGCAGTCAATCAACTGAACATCAGCCCCAGCATTTT. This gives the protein CASSQSTEHQPQHF.